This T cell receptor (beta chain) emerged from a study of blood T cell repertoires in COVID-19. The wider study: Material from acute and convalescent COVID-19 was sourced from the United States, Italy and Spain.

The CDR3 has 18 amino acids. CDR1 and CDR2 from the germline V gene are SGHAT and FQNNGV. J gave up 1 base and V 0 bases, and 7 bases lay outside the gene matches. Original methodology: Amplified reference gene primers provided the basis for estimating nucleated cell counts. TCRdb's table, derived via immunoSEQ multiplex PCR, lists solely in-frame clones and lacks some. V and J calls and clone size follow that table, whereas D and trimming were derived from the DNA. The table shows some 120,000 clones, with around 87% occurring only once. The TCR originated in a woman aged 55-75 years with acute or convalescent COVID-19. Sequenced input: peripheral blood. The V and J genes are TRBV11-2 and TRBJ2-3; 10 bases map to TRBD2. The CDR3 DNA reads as TGTGCCAGCAGCTTAGATAGCGGGAGGCCCATCCGCACAGATACGCAGTATTTT. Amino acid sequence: CASSLDSGRPIRTDTQYF.